The rows below give T cell receptor beta chains drawn from one sample of a study of blood T cell repertoires in COVID-19. Libraries were prepared by immunoSEQ multiplex PCR; TCRdb keeps only in-frame clonotypes and omits some of them. The profile shows approximately 230,000 clones, almost 90% of them singletons. Sequencing was done on a sample of peripheral blood. These receptor sequences come from a man older than 75 with acute or convalescent COVID-19. CDR3s include the opening cysteine and the closing phenylalanine or tryptophan.

TRBV6-5	TRBJ2-1	CASSFGRASYNEQFF
TRBV3-1/TRBV3-2	TRBJ2-1	CASSQNRGQWGNEQFF
TRBV20-1	TRBJ2-3	CSANDQGIFSDTQYF
TRBV9	TRBJ2-2	CASSKKVLEFRANTGELFF
TRBV14	TRBJ2-1	CASSRTAGRDEQFF
TRBV4-1	TRBJ2-1	CASSQERTGSYNEQFF
TRBV1	TRBJ2-6	CTSITGPGANVLTF
TRBV10-3	TRBJ2-5	CAISEPRRTGSKETQYF
TRBV6-5	TRBJ2-1	CASKTGTSLNEQFF
TRBV5-1	TRBJ2-3	CASSPRGTGGEDTQYF
TRBV6-5	TRBJ2-3	CASRRGDTQYF